A single sample gave rise to the 14 T cell receptor beta chains below, sequenced in a study of metastatic and nonmetastatic thyroid tumors (dated by TCRdb to 2019 to 2021). The method behind the library was PCR. The sequencer listed for this sample is Illumina HiSeq 4000. The public reads were quality trimmed at Q25 with fastp and then assembled into clones with MiXCR by TCRdb, keeping productive beta chains. The sample has 20,000 or so clones on record, 22% of them singletons. The ten largest clones represent 9% to 15% of the sample. None of the patients had been given any treatment before thyroid surgery. Source material: tumor tissue. The receptors shown here come from a female donor with papillary thyroid cancer or a benign thyroid nodule (not recorded which). Some clones in this sample may be carry-over from other donors' samples.

The V and J genes are TRBV5-1 and TRBJ2-1; the D gene is possibly TRBD2 (6 bases). Trimming pared 3 bases from V and 3 bases from J, leaving 22 bases between. The CDR3 is made up of 18 amino acids. Looked up from germline, CDR1 is SGHRS and CDR2 is YFSETQ. This CDR3 is CASSSRGAIGSCYNEQFF. The CDR3 coding sequence is TGCGCCAGCAGCTCTCGAGGAGCTATCGGGAGTTGCTACAATGAGCAGTTCTTC. Full variable domain (remainder filled in from reference TRBV5-1 and TRBJ2-1): KAGVTQTPRYLIKTRGQQVTLSCSPISGHRSVSWYQQTPGQGLQFLFEYFSETQRNKGNFPGRFSGRQFSNSRSEMNVSTLELGDSALYLCASSSRGAIGSCYNEQFFGPGTRLTVL.

This chain joins TRBV14 and TRBJ2-7; tentative D call: TRBD2 (5 bases). CDR1 SGHDN and CDR2 FVKESK come from the germline V gene. V was shortened by 4 bases and J by 2 bases, with 15 bases between the two germline ends. There are 15 residues in the CDR3. The CDR3 sequence is CASSPLGGETYEQYF. The CDR3 DNA is TGTGCCAGCAGCCCCCTCGGAGGTGAGACCTACGAGCAGTACTTC.

V and J are TRBV30 and TRBJ2-1; D might be TRBD1 (6 bases). The CDR3 contains 13 residues. The germline gives CDR1 GTSNPN, CDR2 SVGIG (reference sequence). Trimming left V 5 bases short and J 9 bases short, with 17 bases between. The CDR3 spells CAWYEQGFGEQFF. Here the CDR3 DNA reads TGTGCCTGGTATGAACAGGGATTTGGTGAGCAGTTCTTC. Filled out from reference TRBV30 and TRBJ2-1, the complete variable domain reads SQTIHQWPATLVQPVGSPLSLECTVEGTSNPNLYWYRQAAGRGLQLLFYSVGIGQISSEVPQNLSASRPQDRQFILSSKKLLLSDSGFYLCAWYEQGFGEQFFGPGTRLTVL.

The chain combines TRBV5-1 with TRBJ2-7, with D possibly TRBD2 on 6 matching bases. Trimming took 4 bases from V and 4 from J, leaving 15 bases between them. The CDR3 covers 14 residues. Germline V lookup: CDR1 SGHRS, CDR2 YFSETQ. The CDR3 DNA reads TGCGCCAGCAGCCCGGGGACTGGGGGATACGAGCAGTACTTC. Its protein is CASSPGTGGYEQYF.

This chain connects TRBV20-1 to TRBJ1-2, with D possibly matching TRBD1 (5 bases). CDR1 and CDR2 (germline): DFQATT, SNEGSKA (reference sequence). Trimming pared 3 bases from V and 7 bases from J, leaving 18 bases between. The CDR3 length is 14 residues. This chain's CDR3 is CSARPLGTNSGYTF. CDR3 nucleotide sequence: TGCAGTGCTAGGCCCCTGGGGACTAATAGTGGCTACACCTTC.

The table lists this clone with a few counts. The gene calls are TRBV12-3 or TRBV12-4 and TRBJ2-7; D is perhaps TRBD1 (6 bases). Trimming stripped 3 bases from V and 7 bases from J, with 13 bases between. This CDR3 has 13 residues. For the CDR3, the DNA is TGTGCCAGCAGTTTTGCGCAGGGGCTGGAGCAGTACTTC. Protein product: CASSFAQGLEQYF.

This clone has a count of ten or more. This sequence joins TRBV24-1 and TRBJ1-6; perhaps TRBD1 as D (6 bases). With 6 bases removed from V and 0 bases from J, the gap between germline ends came to 17 bases. CDR3 length: 18 residues. Germline loops: CDR1 KGHDR, CDR2 SFDVKD. The DNA for the CDR3 is TGTGCCACCAGTCCTCGAGAAACAGGGAGCTCCTATAATTCACCCCTCCACTTT. As protein: CATSPRETGSSYNSPLHF.

The chain recombines TRBV20-1 with TRBJ1-1, with TRBD1 as a possible D gene (5 bases). V was pared by 7 bases and J by 9 bases, with 12 bases between. The CDR3 contains 10 residues. CDR1 is DFQATT, CDR2 SNEGSKA, per germline (reference sequence). The CDR3 region is CSGSGKKAFF. The CDR3 region has the DNA TGCAGTGGTTCAGGGAAGAAAGCTTTCTTT.

This clone was picked up a small number of times. The gene calls are TRBV20-1 and TRBJ2-1, with D possibly TRBD2 on 6 matching bases. Trimming left V 1 base short and J 0 bases short, with 10 bases between. This CDR3 is built from 15 residues. The V gene's germline CDR1 is DFQATT and CDR2 SNEGSKA (reference sequence). The CDR3 DNA reads TGCAGTGCTAGAGTCCGGCGGGACTCCTACAATGAGCAGTTCTTC. Translated, it gives CSARVRRDSYNEQFF.

In DNA, the CDR3 is TGTGCCAGCTCATCGGGAACACAAGAGACCCAGTACTTC. Encoded protein: CASSSGTQETQYF. The chain employs TRBV18 and TRBJ2-5; a possible D gene is TRBD2 (5 bases). Germline values: CDR1 KGHSH, CDR2 LQKENI. The CDR3 runs to 13 residues. V dropped 5 bases and J dropped 2 bases, with 9 bases sitting between them.

The chain uses TRBV6-2 or TRBV6-3 and TRBJ2-6; 9 nucleotides match TRBD1. The CDR3 spans 16 residues. V lost 2 bases, J lost 3 bases, and 2 bases stayed unmatched. Germline V gene sequence: CDR1 MNHEY, CDR2 SVGEGT. The CDR3 DNA is TGTGCCAGCAGTTACACAGGGGGCGATGGGGCCAACGTCCTGACTTTC. Residues: CASSYTGGDGANVLTF.

The table lists this clone with many counts. The chain uses TRBV5-4 and TRBJ1-2, with D hard to call. Trimming pared 2 bases from V and 6 bases from J, leaving 5 bases between. This CDR3 has 11 residues. CDR1 is SGHNT and CDR2 is YYREEE in the germline V gene (reference sequence). In DNA form, the CDR3 reads TGTGCCAGCAGCTTTTATCATGGCTACACCTTC. This translates into CASSFYHGYTF. Full variable domain (outside the CDR3, taken from reference TRBV5-4 and TRBJ1-2): ETGVTQSPTHLIKTRGQQVTLRCSSQSGHNTVSWYQQALGQGPQFIFQYYREEENGRGNFPPRFSGLQFPNYSSELNVNALELDDSALYLCASSFYHGYTFGSGTRLTVV.

The chain has TRBV20-1 and TRBJ1-6, with a weak D call TRBD1 (6 bases). The CDR3 consists of 14 residues. V was pared by 2 bases and J by 8 bases, with 13 bases between. Germline V gene lookup returns CDR1 DFQATT and CDR2 SNEGSKA (reference sequence). CDR3 protein: CSARRGGRDSPLHF. The CDR3 nucleotides read TGCAGTGCTAGAAGGGGGGGGCGCGATTCACCCCTCCACTTT.

The table lists this clone with a few counts. The CDR3, as DNA: TGTGCCAGCTCTATACAGCCAACGTCGGCTGAAGCTTTCTTT. It is translated as CASSIQPTSAEAFF. V is TRBV6-1 and J is TRBJ1-1; D is undetermined. There are 14 residues in the CDR3. V gave up 8 bases and J gave up 6 bases, with 19 bases separating them. Germline CDR1 is MNHNS and CDR2 is SASEGT.